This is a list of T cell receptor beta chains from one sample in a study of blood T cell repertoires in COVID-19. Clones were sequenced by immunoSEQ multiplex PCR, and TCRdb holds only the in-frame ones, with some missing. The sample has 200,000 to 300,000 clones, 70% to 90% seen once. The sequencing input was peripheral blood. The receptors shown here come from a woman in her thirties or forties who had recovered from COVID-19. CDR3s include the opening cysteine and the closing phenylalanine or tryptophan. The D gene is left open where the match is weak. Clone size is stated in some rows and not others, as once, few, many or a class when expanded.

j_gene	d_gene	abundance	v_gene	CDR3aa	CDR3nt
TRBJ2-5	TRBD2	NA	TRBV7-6	CASSLARGLPETQYF	TGTGCCAGCAGCTTAGCGCGGGGGTTGCCAGAGACCCAGTACTTC
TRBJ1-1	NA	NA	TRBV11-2	CASSLGEGLEAFF	TGTGCCAGCAGCTTAGGGGAGGGTTTGGAAGCTTTCTTT
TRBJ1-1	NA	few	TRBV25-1	CASSEYGRGTEAFF	TGTGCCAGCAGTGAATACGGGAGAGGCACTGAAGCTTTCTTT
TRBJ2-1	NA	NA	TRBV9	CASSVGGGRSNEQFF	TGTGCCAGCAGCGTAGGTGGGGGGAGGAGCAATGAGCAGTTCTTC
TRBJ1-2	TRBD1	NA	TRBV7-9	CASSPGRETGGHYGYTF	TGTGCCAGCAGCCCCGGCCGGGAGACAGGGGGCCACTATGGCTACACCTTC
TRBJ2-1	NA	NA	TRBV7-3	CASSFHLGAGPYNEQFF	TGTGCCAGCAGCTTCCACCTAGGCGCTGGCCCCTACAATGAGCAGTTCTTC
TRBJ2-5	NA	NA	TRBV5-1	CASSLARLGQLGETQYF	TGCGCCAGCAGCTTGGCCCGTCTGGGGCAGCTCGGAGAGACCCAGTACTTC
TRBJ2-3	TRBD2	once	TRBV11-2	CASSLGGLALGDTQYF	TGTGCCAGCAGCTTAGGGGGACTAGCGCTGGGGGATACGCAGTATTTT
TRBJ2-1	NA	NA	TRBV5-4	CASSPEASYNEQFF	TGTGCCAGCAGCCCGGAGGCCTCCTACAATGAGCAGTTCTTC
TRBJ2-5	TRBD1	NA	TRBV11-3	CASSLGAGTGGRETQYF	TGTGCCAGCAGCTTAGGCGCGGGGACAGGGGGACGAGAGACCCAGTACTTC
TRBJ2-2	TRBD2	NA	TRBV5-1	CASSLGTSGANTGELFF	TGCGCCAGCAGCTTGGGGACTAGCGGGGCGAACACCGGGGAGCTGTTTTTT
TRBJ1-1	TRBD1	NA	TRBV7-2	CASSPPGTGQNTEAFF	TGTGCCAGCAGCCCTCCCGGGACAGGCCAGAACACTGAAGCTTTCTTT
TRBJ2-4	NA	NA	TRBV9	CASSVDIALAKNIQYF	TGTGCCAGCAGCGTAGACATAGCCCTAGCCAAAAACATTCAGTACTTC
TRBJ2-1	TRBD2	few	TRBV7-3	CASAGTRPPNEQFF	TGTGCCAGCGCCGGGACTAGGCCGCCGAATGAGCAGTTCTTC
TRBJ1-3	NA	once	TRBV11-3	CASSQAGSGNTIYF	TGTGCCAGCAGCCAGGCAGGGTCTGGAAACACCATATATTTT
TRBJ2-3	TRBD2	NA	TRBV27	CASSPRLAGGTDTQYF	TGTGCCAGCAGTCCAAGACTAGCGGGGGGCACAGATACGCAGTATTTT
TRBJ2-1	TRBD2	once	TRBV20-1	CSASSSGRADEQFF	TGCAGTGCTAGTAGTAGCGGGAGAGCGGATGAGCAGTTCTTC
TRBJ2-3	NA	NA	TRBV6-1	CASSEGAPTGPADTQYF	TGTGCCAGCAGTGAGGGGGCCCCGACAGGCCCGGCAGATACGCAGTATTTT
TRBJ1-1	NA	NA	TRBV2	CASRPAGMNTEAFF	TGTGCCAGCCGCCCGGCGGGCATGAACACTGAAGCTTTCTTT
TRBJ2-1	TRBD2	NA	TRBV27	CASSFRAPGRELLWEQFF	TGTGCCAGCAGTTTCCGTGCCCCCGGGCGGGAGTTGCTTTGGGAGCAGTTCTTC
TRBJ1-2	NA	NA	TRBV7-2	CASSLGRVNYGYTF	TGTGCCAGCAGCTTAGGCAGGGTTAACTATGGCTACACCTTC
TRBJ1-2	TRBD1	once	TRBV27	CATRIGTGFRLGYGYTF	TGTGCCACCAGAATTGGGACAGGGTTCCGCCTGGGCTATGGCTACACCTTC